The 21 T cell receptor beta chains below all came from one sample that was sequenced in a study of T cell responses to AZD1222 COVID-19 vaccine (dated by TCRdb to the early 2020s). Receptor amplification or capture employed the immunoSEQ multiplex PCR assay. In TCRdb, the immuneACCESS table is reduced to in-frame sequences with V and J assigned. These tables do not hold every clone; where another copy was compared, an unresolved V gene accounts for under half, and the others remain unexplained. In all, the sample holds more than 150,000 clones, and almost 95% of those were seen once. Approximately 9.6% of the sample belongs to the ten largest clones. Interpreted using the paper, the time point label stands for: baseline before first vaccination. Here the sequenced sample was peripheral blood, taken on day 0 of AZD1222 vaccination. The source of these receptors is an adult in good health.

This rearrangement joins TRBV6-5 to TRBJ1-1, with 11 bases lining up with TRBD1. Germline assignment: CDR1 MNHEY and CDR2 SVGAGI. J was trimmed by 6 bases and V by 2 bases; bases with no gene match: 2. The length of the CDR3 is 14 residues. The CDR3 nucleotides are TGTGCCAGCAGTTACCGGACAGGGGGCTCTGAAGCTTTCTTT. This translates into CASSYRTGGSEAFF.

The chain carries TRBV6-5 and TRBJ2-7, with 9 bases aligning to TRBD1. Germline V CDR1 and CDR2: MNHEY, SVGAGI. The CDR3 is 13 amino acids. V trimming: 2 bases; J trimming: 6 bases; junction bases outside the gene matches: 2. The CDR3 DNA is TGTGCCAGCAGTTACCCGACAGGGGGCGAGCAGTACTTC. This gives the protein CASSYPTGGEQYF.

The chain carries TRBV28 and TRBJ2-1; TRBD2 aligns across 7 bases. Losses at the gene ends were 8 bases for V and 3 bases for J; bases not matched to a gene: 10. The CDR3 is 15 residues long. Looked up from germline, CDR1 is MDHEN and CDR2 is SYDVKM. CDR3 residues: CASVRGTTYYNEQFF. CDR3 nucleotide sequence: TGTGCCAGCGTCAGAGGGACTACCTACTACAATGAGCAGTTCTTC.

This chain connects TRBV6-4 to TRBJ2-3; possibly TRBD1 or TRBD2 for D (5 bases each). The V end was cut by 3 bases, the J end by 4 bases, with 11 bases between. Germline V lookup: CDR1 MRHNA, CDR2 SNTAGT. This CDR3 is 14 amino acids long. For the CDR3, the DNA is TGTGCCAGCAGTGATGGGACGCAGGCAGATACGCAGTATTTT. Translated: CASSDGTQADTQYF.

This sequence joins TRBV2 and TRBJ2-7; tentative D call: TRBD1 (6 bases). Trimming stripped 7 bases from V and 0 bases from J, with 10 bases between. The CDR3 is 13 residues long. The germline V gene has CDR1 SNHLY and CDR2 FYNNEI. CDR3 protein: CASKMDSSYEQYF. As DNA, the CDR3 is TGTGCCAGCAAGATGGACAGCTCCTACGAGCAGTACTTC.

This CDR3 reads CASSPGAQGGEQYF. The CDR3 region has the DNA TGTGCCAGCAGCCCAGGGGCGCAGGGGGGAGAGCAGTACTTC. J is TRBJ2-7 and V is TRBV7-2, with D tentatively TRBD1 (7 bases). The germline V gene has CDR1 SGHTA and CDR2 FQGNSA. The CDR3 runs to 14 residues. Trimming took off 5 bases at V and 7 bases at J, with 18 bases between the two ends.

This chain connects TRBV6-1 to TRBJ2-7, with 9 bases that match TRBD2. The CDR3 spans 15 residues. Per germline, CDR1 MNHNS and CDR2 SASEGT. The J segment lost 0 bases and the V segment lost 3 bases, leaving 3 bases of the junction unmatched. The CDR3 nucleotides read TGTGCCAGCAGTGAGGGGACTAGCTACTCCTACGAGCAGTACTTC. Protein product: CASSEGTSYSYEQYF.

V and J are TRBV5-6 and TRBJ1-6; D ambiguous. Per the germline V gene, CDR1 is SGHDT and CDR2 is YYEEEE. V shed 0 bases and J shed 0 bases, with 4 bases lying between them. The CDR3 spans 15 residues. The CDR3 DNA reads as TGTGCCAGCAGCTTGGCCAGCTCCTATAATTCACCCCTCCACTTT. It is translated as CASSLASSYNSPLHF.

In the case of this clone: Additional DNA sequences in this sample encode the identical CDR3. V is TRBV5-6 and J is TRBJ2-7, with 10 nucleotides matching TRBD1. The CDR3 extends over 14 amino acids. J was trimmed by 5 bases and V by 0 bases; bases with no gene match: 2. Germline V gives CDR1 SGHDT, CDR2 YYEEEE. The chain's CDR3 is CASSLGQGANEQYF. The CDR3 nucleotides are TGTGCCAGCAGCTTGGGACAGGGGGCCAACGAGCAGTACTTC.

V usage is TRBV10-2 and J usage is TRBJ1-3; D ambiguous. V was cut by 4 bases and J by 2 bases, with 6 bases left in between. There are 13 residues in the CDR3. From germline, CDR1 is WSHSY and CDR2 SAAADI. The CDR3 nucleotides are TGCGCCAGCAGTGTACGGGCTGGAAACACCATATATTTT. Translating gives CASSVRAGNTIYF.

This clone was seen just once. The CDR3 DNA reads as TGTGCCAGCAGCTTTCGAGATCGAGGCGGCGCCGGGGAGCTGTTTTTT. Translation: CASSFRDRGGAGELFF. The rearrangement links TRBV7-6 to TRBJ2-2; D call uncertain. V was pared by 3 bases and J by 6 bases, with 17 bases between. Germline CDR1 reads SGHVS; CDR2 reads FNYEAQ. The CDR3 runs 16 residues.

The genes are TRBV5-4 and TRBJ2-5; D possibly corresponds to TRBD2 (6 bases). V dropped 4 bases and J dropped 4 bases, with 20 bases sitting between them. CDR1 is SGHNT and CDR2 is YYREEE in the germline V gene (reference sequence). This CDR3 is built from 16 residues. CDR3 in DNA: TGTGCCAGCAGCCCCGGAGGGACGAACCCTTCAGAGACCCAGTACTTC. Protein: CASSPGGTNPSETQYF.

V gene TRBV4-2 combines with J gene TRBJ1-1, with no clear D. CDR1 and CDR2 from the germline V gene are LGHNA and YNFKEQ. V was trimmed by 4 bases and J by 0 bases, leaving 6 bases between them. The CDR3 contains 13 residues. The CDR3 loop reads CASSPYMNTEAFF. CDR3 coding DNA: TGTGCCAGCAGCCCTTACATGAACACTGAAGCTTTCTTT.

The CDR3 DNA reads as TGTGCCAGCACAACGGTTAGCAATCAGCCCCAGCATTTT. Protein sequence: CASTTVSNQPQHF. The rearrangement uses TRBV6-5 and TRBJ1-5, with D unclear. This CDR3 region has 13 residues. Germline values: CDR1 MNHEY, CDR2 SVGAGI. V shed 7 bases and J shed 0 bases, with 7 bases lying between them.

The chain links TRBV14 to TRBJ1-2; 9 positions match TRBD1. Germline V gene sequence: CDR1 SGHDN, CDR2 FVKESK. The CDR3 consists of 17 residues. Trimming removed 4 bases from V and 8 bases from J; junction bases left unmatched: 17. In DNA, the CDR3 is TGTGCCAGCAGCCCTCGGAGGAGGGACAGGGATTTTTCGGGCTACACCTTC. It is translated as CASSPRRRDRDFSGYTF.

This clone showed up just once. The rearrangement joins TRBV2 to TRBJ2-1; TRBD2 aligns across 10 bases. The CDR3 extends over 15 amino acids. From germline, CDR1 is SNHLY and CDR2 FYNNEI. Trimming at V came to 8 bases and at J to 10 bases, leaving 14 bases not matched to a gene. CDR3 in DNA: TGTGCCAGCGGCCCGAGCGGGAGGGGGGTAGTAGAGCAGTTCTTC. Protein product: CASGPSGRGVVEQFF.

This sequence joins TRBV5-1 and TRBJ2-7; D ambiguous. This CDR3 has 14 amino acids. CDR1 and CDR2 (germline): SGHRS, YFSETQ. V gave up 0 bases and J gave up 6 bases, with 13 bases separating them. The CDR3 DNA sequence: TGCGCCAGCAGCTTGGGTAGAGCCTTTGGCGAGCAGTACTTC. Amino acids: CASSLGRAFGEQYF.

The rearrangement joins TRBV30 to TRBJ1-5; tentative D call: TRBD1 (5 bases). Per germline, CDR1 GTSNPN and CDR2 SVGIG (reference sequence). This CDR3 region has 13 residues. V dropped 1 base and J dropped 5 bases, with 9 bases sitting between them. CDR3 in DNA: TGTGCCTGGAGTGACAGGAGCGATCAGCCCCAGCATTTT. As protein: CAWSDRSDQPQHF. Full variable domain (outside the CDR3, taken from reference TRBV30 and TRBJ1-5): SQTIHQWPATLVQPVGSPLSLECTVEGTSNPNLYWYRQAAGRGLQLLFYSVGIGQISSEVPQNLSASRPQDRQFILSSKKLLLSDSGFYLCAWSDRSDQPQHFGDGTRLSIL.

V usage is TRBV4-3 and J usage is TRBJ2-7; weak D call: TRBD2 (6 bases). V was clipped by 0 bases and J by 6 bases, with 18 bases between them. The CDR3 has 16 amino acids. Germline CDR1 and CDR2: LGHNA and YSLEER. The CDR3 DNA reads as TGCGCCAGCAGCCAAGACACCGGGAGATGGGGAGTCGAGCAGTACTTC. Translation: CASSQDTGRWGVEQYF.

This clone was seen only once. V and J are TRBV30 and TRBJ2-7; maybe TRBD2 (5 bases). The germline gives CDR1 GTSNPN, CDR2 SVGIG (reference sequence). V lost 1 base, J lost 6 bases, and 7 bases lay in between. This CDR3 has 11 residues. The CDR3 region has the DNA TGTGCCTGGAGTGGAGGGCTCGAGCAGTACTTC. Protein product: CAWSGGLEQYF.

The rearrangement joins TRBV7-3 to TRBJ2-1, with TRBD2 matching over 8 bases. Germline CDR1 reads SGHTA; CDR2 reads FQGTGA. Losses at the gene ends were 1 base for V and 10 bases for J; bases not matched to a gene: 6. There are 14 residues in the CDR3. The CDR3 loop is CASSLSPAGVEQFF. In DNA form, the CDR3 reads TGTGCCAGCAGCTTAAGCCCAGCGGGAGTCGAGCAGTTCTTC.